The rows below give T cell receptor beta chains drawn from one sample of a study of blood T cell repertoires in COVID-19. Clones were read by immunoSEQ multiplex PCR, and TCRdb kept only the in-frame ones, dropping some. The sample carries 210,000 or so clones, 81% recorded once. Sequenced: PBMCs or T cells enriched from blood (not recorded which). The receptors originated from a woman aged 50 to 60 with acute COVID-19. Each CDR3 is given with its conserved first and last residue. A D gene is named only where the DNA matches it firmly. For some rows the clone size is stated as once, few or many, or as a class when expanded; others skip it.

v_gene: TRBV3-1/TRBV3-2; d_gene: TRBD2; abundance: .; j_gene: TRBJ2-5; CDR3aa: CASSLGTSIRETQYF; CDR3nt: TGTGCCAGCAGCCTCGGGACTAGTATTAGAGAGACCCAGTACTTC
v_gene: TRBV28; d_gene: .; abundance: .; j_gene: TRBJ2-1; CDR3aa: CASSFGRGYEQFF; CDR3nt: TGTGCCAGCAGTTTTGGCAGGGGCTATGAGCAGTTCTTC
v_gene: TRBV7-3; d_gene: .; abundance: once; j_gene: TRBJ2-2; CDR3aa: CASSSQGNTGELFF; CDR3nt: TGTGCCAGCAGCTCACAGGGGAACACCGGGGAGCTGTTTTTT
v_gene: TRBV19; d_gene: TRBD1; abundance: .; j_gene: TRBJ2-3; CDR3aa: CASSPKGQGTDTQYF; CDR3nt: TGTGCCAGTAGTCCTAAGGGACAGGGCACAGATACGCAGTATTTT
v_gene: TRBV9; d_gene: .; abundance: .; j_gene: TRBJ2-2; CDR3aa: CASSPDLRLWPGELFF; CDR3nt: TGTGCCAGCAGCCCCGACCTCAGGCTGTGGCCCGGGGAGCTGTTTTTT
v_gene: TRBV30; d_gene: TRBD2; abundance: .; j_gene: TRBJ2-7; CDR3aa: CAWRVAGGYEQYF; CDR3nt: TGTGCCTGGAGGGTAGCGGGGGGCTACGAGCAGTACTTC
v_gene: TRBV7-3; d_gene: TRBD1; abundance: .; j_gene: TRBJ2-1; CDR3aa: CASSAIPTGGSLHNEQFF; CDR3nt: TGTGCCAGCAGCGCAATACCAACAGGGGGCTCCCTACACAATGAGCAGTTCTTC
v_gene: TRBV7-2; d_gene: .; abundance: once; j_gene: TRBJ1-1; CDR3aa: CASSQPGRAEAFF; CDR3nt: TGTGCCAGCAGCCAACCGGGGAGGGCTGAAGCTTTCTTT
v_gene: TRBV6-5; d_gene: TRBD2; abundance: once; j_gene: TRBJ2-7; CDR3aa: CASSYFQRGTYEQYF; CDR3nt: TGTGCCAGCAGTTACTTCCAGCGGGGCACCTACGAGCAGTACTTC
v_gene: TRBV10-3; d_gene: .; abundance: few; j_gene: TRBJ1-1; CDR3aa: CAIERQLNTEAFF; CDR3nt: TGTGCCATCGAGCGGCAGTTGAACACTGAAGCTTTCTTT
v_gene: TRBV6-2/TRBV6-3; d_gene: .; abundance: .; j_gene: TRBJ2-2; CDR3aa: CASSSPGRPTNTGELFF; CDR3nt: TGTGCCAGCAGTTCCCCAGGGCGACCCACGAACACCGGGGAGCTGTTTTTT
v_gene: TRBV3-1/TRBV3-2; d_gene: .; abundance: few; j_gene: TRBJ1-2; CDR3aa: CASSRWTTNYGYTF; CDR3nt: TGTGCCAGCAGCCGATGGACAACGAACTATGGCTACACCTTC
v_gene: TRBV15; d_gene: .; abundance: many; j_gene: TRBJ1-6; CDR3aa: CATSRGAGYNSPLHF; CDR3nt: TGTGCCACCAGCAGAGGGGCCGGATATAATTCACCCCTCCACTTT
v_gene: TRBV6-1; d_gene: .; abundance: .; j_gene: TRBJ1-5; CDR3aa: CASSEVQPQHF; CDR3nt: TGTGCCAGCAGTGAAGTACAGCCCCAGCATTTT
v_gene: TRBV25-1; d_gene: TRBD2; abundance: .; j_gene: TRBJ2-7; CDR3aa: CASSEPTLAGATEQYF; CDR3nt: TGTGCCAGCAGTGAACCAACTCTAGCGGGAGCGACCGAGCAGTACTTC
v_gene: TRBV19; d_gene: TRBD2; abundance: .; j_gene: TRBJ2-7; CDR3aa: CASRTSGSSYEQYF; CDR3nt: TGTGCCAGTAGGACTAGCGGGAGCTCCTACGAGCAGTACTTC
v_gene: TRBV7-2; d_gene: TRBD2; abundance: .; j_gene: TRBJ2-1; CDR3aa: CASSPPGLAGGFNEQFF; CDR3nt: TGTGCCAGCAGCCCCCCGGGACTAGCGGGAGGTTTCAATGAGCAGTTCTTC
v_gene: TRBV14; d_gene: .; abundance: .; j_gene: TRBJ1-2; CDR3aa: CASSPHRGNDANYGYTF; CDR3nt: TGTGCCAGCAGCCCCCACCGGGGAAACGATGCGAACTATGGCTACACCTTC
v_gene: TRBV6-2/TRBV6-3; d_gene: TRBD1; abundance: .; j_gene: TRBJ1-1; CDR3aa: CASSYAGQGTTEAFF; CDR3nt: TGTGCCAGCAGTTACGCGGGACAGGGTACCACTGAAGCTTTCTTT
v_gene: TRBV28; d_gene: .; abundance: .; j_gene: TRBJ2-1; CDR3aa: CASSFPPGLQFF; CDR3nt: TGTGCCAGCAGTTTTCCCCCAGGGTTGCAGTTCTTC
v_gene: TRBV25-1; d_gene: .; abundance: once; j_gene: TRBJ2-3; CDR3aa: CASSEWGQSSTDTQYF; CDR3nt: TGTGCCAGCAGTGAATGGGGACAATCGAGCACAGATACGCAGTATTTT
v_gene: TRBV5-1; d_gene: .; abundance: .; j_gene: TRBJ2-1; CDR3aa: CASSLVGGQGEQFF; CDR3nt: TGCGCCAGCAGCTTGGTGGGGGGGCAAGGTGAGCAGTTCTTC
v_gene: TRBV28; d_gene: TRBD2; abundance: .; j_gene: TRBJ2-7; CDR3aa: CASTLHLLAGPYEQYF; CDR3nt: TGTGCCAGCACTTTACACCTACTAGCGGGGCCCTACGAGCAGTACTTC
v_gene: TRBV2; d_gene: TRBD1; abundance: .; j_gene: TRBJ1-2; CDR3aa: CASSERGPNYGYTF; CDR3nt: TGTGCCAGCAGTGAAAGGGGGCCAAACTATGGCTACACCTTC
v_gene: TRBV5-1; d_gene: .; abundance: .; j_gene: TRBJ1-6; CDR3aa: CASSLAQGGNSPLHF; CDR3nt: TGCGCCAGCAGCTTGGCTCAGGGAGGGAATTCACCCCTCCACTTT